These T cell receptor beta chains were read from a single sample in a study of T-cell memory formation after mild COVID-19. Via MiXCR, TCRdb re-called the 5' RACE reads, giving one row per CDR3 protein. There are hundreds of thousands of distinct CDR3 sequences in the sample; roughly a fifth occur only once, and around 7.7% lies in the top ten. Sequenced input: PBMCs or a T cell subset sorted from them (not recorded which). These receptors originate from an adult woman who had mild COVID-19 (a few samples of this study predate the infection). Cell type and time point are not known. The CDR3 runs from the conserved cysteine through the conserved F or W. The D gene is left open where the match is weak. Clone size is stated in some rows and not others, as once, few, many or a class when expanded.

j_call clone_size d_call v_call cdr3_aa cdr3_nt
TRBJ2-3 few . TRBV11-3 CASSLGDLSDTQYF TGTGCCAGCAGCTTAGGAGACCTCTCCGATACGCAGTATTTT
TRBJ2-4 many . TRBV25-1 CASSPGRAKNIQYF TGTGCCAGCAGTCCCGGCCGAGCCAAAAACATTCAGTACTTC
TRBJ2-1 many . TRBV5-1 CASSLVSGYNEQFF TGCGCCAGCAGCTTGGTTTCCGGTTACAATGAGCAGTTCTTC
TRBJ2-7 . . TRBV5-5 CASSLVSGSLDEQYF TGTGCCAGCAGCTTGGTCTCAGGGAGCCTAGACGAGCAGTACTTC
TRBJ2-3 . TRBD2 TRBV10-3 CAISGTSGASTDTQYF TGTGCCATCAGTGGCACTAGCGGGGCTAGCACAGATACGCAGTATTTT
TRBJ2-3 . . TRBV29-1 CSAALARSTDTQYF TGCAGCGCCGCTCTAGCGCGGAGCACAGATACGCAGTATTTT
TRBJ2-7 . TRBD2 TRBV20-1 CSASSSGRMYEQYF TGCAGTGCTAGCTCTAGCGGGAGGATGTACGAGCAGTACTTC
TRBJ2-5 . . TRBV24-1 CATSDAGGPGTQYF TGTGCCACCAGTGACGCAGGGGGGCCAGGGACCCAGTACTTC
TRBJ1-1 . TRBD1 TRBV3-1 CASSLGQGSTAFF TGTGCCAGCAGCCTTGGACAGGGCTCGACAGCTTTCTTT
TRBJ2-7 once TRBD1 TRBV30 CAWSVGQGAGEQYF TGTGCCTGGAGCGTCGGACAGGGGGCCGGCGAGCAGTACTTC
TRBJ2-7 many . TRBV3-1 CASSQAAGPYEQYF TGTGCCAGCAGCCAAGCGGCAGGTCCCTACGAGCAGTACTTC
TRBJ2-7 . . TRBV15 CATSREVGWGHEQYF TGTGCCACCAGCAGAGAAGTGGGGTGGGGTCACGAGCAGTACTTC
TRBJ2-7 . TRBD1 TRBV9 CASSIDRGPYEQYF TGTGCCAGCAGCATCGACAGGGGGCCCTACGAGCAGTACTTC
TRBJ1-2 few TRBD1 TRBV2 CASIWDREGYDGYTF TGTGCCAGCATTTGGGACAGGGAAGGTTATGATGGCTACACCTTC
TRBJ1-2 few TRBD1 TRBV12-3/TRBV12-4 CASSSGTGVRGYTF TGTGCCAGCAGTTCGGGGACAGGGGTTCGGGGCTACACCTTC
TRBJ2-5 . TRBD2 TRBV7-3 CASSLVAGGQETQYF TGTGCCAGCAGCTTAGTAGCGGGAGGGCAAGAGACCCAGTACTTC
TRBJ1-2 few . TRBV2 CASKGDTHNYGYTF TGTGCCAGCAAGGGGGACACCCATAACTATGGCTACACCTTC
TRBJ2-5 . . TRBV5-1 CASSLVEWGETQYF TGCGCCAGCAGCTTGGTCGAGTGGGGAGAGACCCAGTACTTC
TRBJ2-3 . TRBD2 TRBV7-2 CASSSPWGLAGVTDTQYF TGTGCCAGCAGCTCCCCATGGGGACTAGCGGGGGTCACAGATACGCAGTATTTT
TRBJ2-2 . TRBD2 TRBV29-1 CSVPATSGLSAGELFF TGCAGCGTGCCCGCAACTAGCGGCCTTAGTGCCGGGGAGCTGTTTTTT
TRBJ2-4 few TRBD1 TRBV18 CASSPPRGQGARDKNIQYF TGTGCCAGCTCACCACCTCGGGGACAGGGGGCCCGGGACAAAAACATTCAGTACTTC
TRBJ2-1 . TRBD2 TRBV4-1 CASSQDPLSGGPNEQFF TGCGCCAGCAGCCAAGATCCCCTTAGCGGGGGCCCCAATGAGCAGTTCTTC
TRBJ2-6 . TRBD1 TRBV6-5 CATRRRTGGISGANVLTF TGTGCCACCAGGAGGAGGACAGGGGGGATCTCTGGGGCCAACGTCCTGACTTTC
TRBJ2-1 . . TRBV20-1 CSANREFTYNEQFF TGCAGTGCGAATCGGGAATTCACCTACAATGAGCAGTTCTTC
TRBJ1-2 . . TRBV3-1 CAAGDVANYGYTF TGTGCAGCGGGAGATGTCGCTAACTATGGCTACACCTTC
TRBJ2-1 . TRBD2 TRBV29-1 CSGGGGYNEQFF TGCAGCGGTGGGGGGGGTTACAATGAGCAGTTCTTC
TRBJ2-2 few . TRBV15 CATSRETGGTGELFF TGTGCCACCAGCAGAGAAACAGGAGGGACCGGGGAGCTGTTTTTT
TRBJ1-1 . . TRBV7-9 CASSLSSGAFF TGTGCCAGCAGCTTAAGTAGTGGAGCTTTCTTT
TRBJ2-1 few TRBD1 TRBV12-3/TRBV12-4 CASSSGQVNEQFF TGTGCCAGCAGTTCGGGACAGGTAAATGAGCAGTTCTTC
TRBJ2-7 few TRBD1 TRBV2 CASSRTGIYEQYF TGTGCCAGCAGTCGGACAGGGATCTACGAGCAGTACTTC
TRBJ2-1 . . TRBV15 CATSRQGNEQFF TGTGCCACCAGCAGACAGGGTAATGAGCAGTTCTTC
TRBJ2-5 . . TRBV20-1 CSSRRGGGETQYF TGCAGTTCCCGCCGGGGAGGAGGAGAGACCCAGTACTTC
TRBJ1-4 . . TRBV7-2 CASSKPGAGEKLFF TGTGCCAGCTCGAAGCCAGGGGCCGGTGAAAAACTGTTTTTT
TRBJ2-7 few . TRBV7-9 CASSLEQVRFEQYF TGTGCCAGCAGCTTAGAGCAGGTGCGGTTCGAGCAGTACTTC
TRBJ1-1 . . TRBV28 CASRAKIGQNTEAFF TGTGCCAGCAGGGCCAAAATAGGCCAGAACACTGAAGCTTTCTTT
TRBJ2-1 few TRBD2 TRBV7-9 CASSRRLAGEEGEQFF TGTGCCAGCAGCCGCAGACTAGCGGGAGAGGAGGGTGAGCAGTTCTTC
TRBJ2-3 few . TRBV6-2/TRBV6-3 CASRDSSVLTDTQYF TGTGCCAGCAGGGACAGTTCAGTGCTTACAGATACGCAGTATTTT
TRBJ1-4 few . TRBV6-5 CASRKQSGNEKLFF TGTGCCAGCAGGAAACAGTCGGGGAATGAAAAACTGTTTTTT
TRBJ1-1 . TRBD1 TRBV6-2/TRBV6-3 CASSYSIIAARTGGFMNTEAFF TGTGCCAGCAGTTACTCGATTATCGCCGCCAGGACAGGAGGTTTCATGAACACTGAAGCTTTCTTT
TRBJ1-3 . . TRBV20-1 CSAKRVEGARGNTIYF TGCAGTGCTAAACGAGTGGAAGGGGCGCGAGGAAACACCATATATTTT
TRBJ2-3 . . TRBV7-2 CATNTPTRGTDTQYF TGTGCCACCAACACCCCGACTAGGGGCACAGATACGCAGTATTTT
TRBJ2-1 few TRBD1 TRBV6-5 CASRKRDRESNEQFF TGTGCCAGCAGAAAAAGGGACAGGGAGAGTAATGAGCAGTTCTTC
TRBJ2-3 few . TRBV7-9 CASSLGTAVLDTQYF TGTGCCAGCAGCTTGGGGACGGCGGTTCTAGATACGCAGTATTTT
TRBJ2-5 . TRBD2 TRBV5-1 CASSLDAGGPRETQYF TGCGCCAGCAGCTTGGACGCGGGGGGGCCTCGGGAGACCCAGTACTTC